These 24 T cell receptor beta chains were sequenced from one sample in a study of blood T cell repertoires in COVID-19. Generated by immunoSEQ multiplex PCR, the TCRdb table keeps only in-frame clones and is missing some. The table has about 240,000 clones, around 88% seen once. Specimen: peripheral blood. All receptors come from a woman between 25 and 40 years old who had recovered from COVID-19.

The genes are TRBV30 and TRBJ1-1; D gene unclear. Deletions cut 2 bases from V and 6 bases from J, with 16 bases between. Germline V gene sequence: CDR1 GTSNPN, CDR2 SVGIG (reference sequence). The CDR3 extends over 14 amino acids. CDR3 DNA sequence: TGTGCCTGGAGTAGTAGCCCCGTGAGATCTGAAGCTTTCTTT. Residues: CAWSSSPVRSEAFF.

This clone was seen a single time. The V gene is TRBV4-1, the J gene TRBJ2-1, with a possible D match to TRBD1 (6 bases). Germline loops: CDR1 MGHRA, CDR2 YSYEKL. V gave up 5 bases and J gave up 13 bases, with 15 bases separating them. The CDR3 has 12 residues. CDR3 DNA: TGCGCCAGCAGCAATCTCCCAGGGGAACAGTTCTTC. It is translated as CASSNLPGEQFF.

V is TRBV2 and J is TRBJ2-3; possible D gene TRBD1, 5 bases. The CDR3 length is 14 residues. Germline V gives CDR1 SNHLY, CDR2 FYNNEI. The V end lost 8 bases, the J end lost 14 bases, and 26 bases lay between the germline ends. CDR3 residues: CASGLFLPDSHPYF. CDR3 nucleotide sequence: TGTGCCAGCGGCTTATTCCTACCCGACAGCCACCCGTATTTT.

The CDR3 loop is CASSEPGQSNQPQHF. DNA for the CDR3: TGCGCCAGCAGTGAACCAGGACAGAGTAATCAGCCCCAGCATTTT. The J gene is TRBJ1-5, the V gene TRBV10-2; a possible D gene is TRBD1 (6 bases). Trimming removed 3 bases at V and 4 bases at J, with 13 bases between. The CDR3 sequence is 15 residues long. Germline assignment: CDR1 WSHSY and CDR2 SAAADI.

The V call is TRBV9, the J call TRBJ1-6; D gene uncertain. V lost 7 bases and J 7 bases, leaving 21 bases between the germline ends. Germline CDR1 is SGDLS and CDR2 is YYNGEE. The CDR3 is made up of 16 amino acids. This CDR3 reads CASGRNSISQNSPLHF. CDR3 bases: TGTGCCAGCGGGAGGAACTCGATATCTCAGAATTCACCCCTCCACTTT.

The chain joins TRBV3-1 (or the pseudogene TRBV3-2) to TRBJ2-3; TRBD2 matches 9 bases. The CDR3 runs 18 residues. Germline V CDR1 and CDR2: LGHDT, YNNKEL (reference sequence). V was clipped by 1 base and J by 3 bases; unmatched bases: 11. CDR3 bases: TGTGCCAGCAGCCAAGCGTCAGTAGCGGGGGTGGGTACAGATACGCAGTATTTT. Protein: CASSQASVAGVGTDTQYF.

The J gene is TRBJ2-7, the V gene TRBV4-1, with TRBD1 matching over 7 bases. This CDR3 spans 14 amino acids. Germline loops: CDR1 MGHRA, CDR2 YSYEKL. Trimming at V came to 2 bases and at J to 11 bases, leaving 12 bases not matched to a gene. CDR3: CASSQPWTGESKYF. In nucleotides, the CDR3 is TGCGCCAGCAGCCAACCGTGGACAGGAGAATCGAAGTACTTC.

Comment on this clone: The sample carries other DNA sequences with the same CDR3. The J gene is TRBJ1-3, the V gene TRBV7-9; no reliable D call. In germline, CDR1 is SEHNR, CDR2 FQNEAQ (reference sequence). The CDR3 contains 15 residues. Trimming took off 3 bases at V and 0 bases at J, with 9 bases between the two ends. CDR3 sequence: CASSLAADSGNTIYF. CDR3 bases: TGTGCCAGCAGCTTGGCCGCGGACTCTGGAAACACCATATATTTT.

This clone was seen only a few times. The chain joins TRBV11-2 to TRBJ2-7, with D maybe TRBD1 (5 bases). Germline CDR1 is SGHAT and CDR2 is FQNNGV. CDR3 length: 14 amino acids. The V gene lost 2 bases and the J gene lost 3 bases, with 11 bases spanning the gap. The CDR3 loop is CASSLSIRDYEQYF. The DNA of the CDR3 is TGTGCCAGCAGCTTAAGTATCAGGGACTACGAGCAGTACTTC. The full variable domain, in which reference TRBV11-2 and TRBJ2-7 provide the parts outside the CDR3, is EAGVAQSPRYKIIEKRQSVAFWCNPISGHATLYWYQQILGQGPKLLIQFQNNGVVDDSQLPKDRFSAERLKGVDSTLKIQPAKLEDSAVYLCASSLSIRDYEQYFGPGTRLTVT.

The chain combines TRBV7-9 with TRBJ2-6, with D hard to call. V dropped 4 bases and J dropped 0 bases, with 13 bases sitting between them. The CDR3 is 17 residues long. Germline V CDR1 and CDR2: SEHNR, FQNEAQ (reference sequence). The CDR3 sequence: CASSSSFAGSGANVLTF. CDR3 DNA: TGTGCCAGCAGCTCTTCTTTCGCCGGCTCTGGGGCCAACGTCCTGACTTTC. Filled out from reference TRBV7-9 and TRBJ2-6, the complete variable domain reads DTGVSQNPRHKITKRGQNVTFRCDPISEHNRLYWYRQTLGQGPEFLTYFQNEAQLEKSRLLSDRFSAERPKGSFSTLEIQRTEQGDSAMYLCASSSSFAGSGANVLTFGAGSRLTVL.

This rearrangement joins TRBV19 to TRBJ2-5; 7 bases line up with TRBD1. The CDR3 is 13 residues long. CDR1 is LNHDA, CDR2 SQIVND, per germline (reference sequence). The V segment lost 5 bases and the J segment 5 bases; nucleotides outside the gene matches: 5. For the CDR3, the DNA is TGTGCCAGTAGTCAAAGGGGGCGGGAGACCCAGTACTTC. As protein: CASSQRGRETQYF.

DNA for the CDR3: TGCAGCGTCCAAATCGGCCCTAGCTCCTACGAGCAGTACTTC. Amino acid sequence: CSVQIGPSSYEQYF. The V call is TRBV29-1, the J call TRBJ2-7; D unresolved. CDR1 and CDR2 (germline): SQVTM, ANQGSEA. The length of the CDR3 is 14 residues. The ends were cut back, 6 bases at V and 0 bases at J, with 15 bases in the middle.

The V gene is TRBV5-5, the J gene TRBJ2-1; no clear D. This CDR3 comprises 14 residues. The V gene lost 1 base and the J gene lost 5 bases, with 10 bases spanning the gap. The germline V gene has CDR1 SGHKS and CDR2 YYEKEE (reference sequence). Here the CDR3 reads CASSLQSQNNEQFF. CDR3 sequence (DNA): TGTGCCAGCAGCTTGCAGTCACAGAACAATGAGCAGTTCTTC.

The chain joins TRBV6-5 to TRBJ1-2; D might be TRBD1 (5 bases). CDR1 and CDR2 (germline): MNHEY, SVGAGI. The length of the CDR3 is 13 residues. V lost 8 bases to trimming and J lost 6 bases, with 16 bases between them. The CDR3 is CASDSAGLHGYTF. The CDR3 DNA sequence: TGTGCCAGCGACTCCGCAGGGCTGCATGGCTACACCTTC.

J is TRBJ1-1 and V is TRBV7-9; the match to TRBD1 covers 10 bases. V lost 3 bases, J lost 5 bases, and 6 bases stayed unmatched. Per the germline V gene, CDR1 is SEHNR and CDR2 is FQNEAQ (reference sequence). The CDR3 loop spans 15 amino acids. The CDR3: CASSFGRQGATEAFF. The CDR3 DNA follows: TGTGCCAGCAGCTTCGGACGACAGGGGGCGACTGAAGCTTTCTTT. The full variable domain, with the rest looked up from reference TRBV7-9 and TRBJ1-1, is DTGVSQNPRHKITKRGQNVTFRCDPISEHNRLYWYRQTLGQGPEFLTYFQNEAQLEKSRLLSDRFSAERPKGSFSTLEIQRTEQGDSAMYLCASSFGRQGATEAFFGQGTRLTVV.

This chain connects TRBV14 to TRBJ1-1; 7 nucleotides match TRBD1. The CDR3 spans 15 residues. The V gene's germline CDR1 is SGHDN and CDR2 FVKESK. Trimming took 4 bases from V and 0 from J; bases not matched to a gene: 5. CDR3 loop: CASSLRTGLNTEAFF. The CDR3 DNA is TGTGCCAGCAGCCTTCGGACAGGACTGAACACTGAAGCTTTCTTT.

The genes are TRBV23-1 and TRBJ1-4, with unresolved D. TRBV23-1 is an open reading frame, and its role is uncertain. Trimming took off 3 bases at V and 8 bases at J, with 19 bases between the two ends. CDR3 length: 16 amino acids. CDR3 nucleotide sequence: TGCGCCAGCAGTCAGCGGGAGCAGGATTTAAAGGAAAAACTGTTTTTT. Translating gives CASSQREQDLKEKLFF.

V gene TRBV5-6 combines with J gene TRBJ1-3; weak D call: TRBD1 (5 bases). CDR3 size: 16 residues. Trimming shortened V by 4 bases and J by 0 bases, and 14 bases separated the two germline ends. Germline V CDR1 and CDR2: SGHDT, YYEEEE. CDR3: CASSQQGIISGNTIYF. The CDR3 DNA follows: TGTGCCAGCAGCCAGCAGGGTATCATCTCTGGAAACACCATATATTTT.

The genes are TRBV4-1 and TRBJ2-5, with a tentative D call TRBD2 (5 bases). This CDR3 has 14 residues. V was pared by 4 bases and J by 7 bases, with 16 bases between. CDR1 is MGHRA, CDR2 YSYEKL, per germline. CDR3 sequence (DNA): TGCGCCAGCAGCCCCGGCCGTCACCGGGGGACCCAGTACTTC. Residues: CASSPGRHRGTQYF.

The chain combines TRBV12-3 or TRBV12-4 with TRBJ2-7; D is uncertain. This CDR3 has 13 residues. V lost 3 bases, J lost 3 bases, and 9 bases lay in between. CDR3 residues: CASSFGGNYEQYF. The CDR3 coding sequence is TGTGCCAGCAGTTTCGGCGGAAACTACGAGCAGTACTTC.

About this clone: Other DNA sequences of this sample code for an identical CDR3. The rearrangement links TRBV6-5 to TRBJ2-7; tentatively, D is TRBD1 (5 bases). The V gene lost 3 bases and the J gene lost 3 bases, with 9 bases spanning the gap. The CDR3 spans 13 residues. Germline V gene data show CDR1 as MNHEY and CDR2 as SVGAGI. CDR3 coding DNA: TGTGCCAGCAGTTATCGACAGAACTACGAGCAGTACTTC. It is translated as CASSYRQNYEQYF.

This clone appeared a few times. The chain links TRBV2 to TRBJ1-2; 10 nucleotides agree with TRBD1. The CDR3 consists of 15 residues. CDR1 is SNHLY and CDR2 is FYNNEI in the germline V gene. The junction had 5 bases not matched to a gene; V was cut back by 4 bases and J by 3 bases. The CDR3 loop reads CASSGGQGGDYGYTF. CDR3 in DNA: TGTGCCAGCAGTGGCGGACAGGGGGGCGACTATGGCTACACCTTC. The complete variable domain, with remaining parts taken from reference TRBV2 and TRBJ1-2, reads EPEVTQTPSHQVTQMGQEVILRCVPISNHLYFYWYRQILGQKVEFLVSFYNNEISEKSEIFDDQFSVERPDGSNFTLKIRSTKLEDSAMYFCASSGGQGGDYGYTFGSGTRLTVV.

This clone has at least ten counts. This sequence joins TRBV7-9 and TRBJ2-7; TRBD2 matches at 11 bases. V shed 5 bases and J 4 bases; nucleotides not matched to a gene: 4. This CDR3 is built from 14 residues. In germline, CDR1 is SEHNR, CDR2 FQNEAQ (reference sequence). As DNA, the CDR3 is TGTGCCAGCAGCCTACTAGCGGGGGTTTACGAGCAGTACTTC. Its protein product is CASSLLAGVYEQYF.

The V gene is TRBV9, the J gene TRBJ1-2; 12 bases align to TRBD1. J lost 0 bases, V lost 3 bases, and 6 bases had no gene match. This CDR3 has 17 residues. Germline CDR1 is SGDLS and CDR2 is YYNGEE. The CDR3 DNA is TGTGCCAGCAGCGACCCGGGACAGGGGGCCTCTAACTATGGCTACACCTTC. Its translation is CASSDPGQGASNYGYTF. The whole variable domain, filled in from reference TRBV9 and TRBJ1-2, reads DSGVTQTPKHLITATGQRVTLRCSPRSGDLSVYWYQQSLDQGLQFLIQYYNGEERAKGNILERFSAQQFPDLHSELNLSSLELGDSALYFCASSDPGQGASNYGYTFGSGTRLTVV.